This T cell receptor beta chain is drawn from a study of technical replicates of blood from several donors. Germline assignment: CDR1 MDHEN and CDR2 SYDVKM. This CDR3 is 14 amino acids long. The V end lost 6 bases, the J end lost 5 bases, and 17 bases lay between the germline ends. Data came from immunoSEQ multiplex PCR; TCRdb stores just in-frame clones and leaves some out. The sample records roughly 79,000 clones, about nine tenths being singletons. Only one count was recorded for this clone. This chain uses TRBV28 with TRBJ2-7, with D perhaps matching TRBD1 (6 bases). This clonotype originated in a human donor in good health. Some clones in this sample may be carry-over from other donors' samples. The source material was T cells isolated from PBMCs. The CDR3 here is CASSTTHGQNEQYF. The CDR3, as DNA: TGTGCCAGCAGCACCACCCACGGACAGAACGAGCAGTACTTC.